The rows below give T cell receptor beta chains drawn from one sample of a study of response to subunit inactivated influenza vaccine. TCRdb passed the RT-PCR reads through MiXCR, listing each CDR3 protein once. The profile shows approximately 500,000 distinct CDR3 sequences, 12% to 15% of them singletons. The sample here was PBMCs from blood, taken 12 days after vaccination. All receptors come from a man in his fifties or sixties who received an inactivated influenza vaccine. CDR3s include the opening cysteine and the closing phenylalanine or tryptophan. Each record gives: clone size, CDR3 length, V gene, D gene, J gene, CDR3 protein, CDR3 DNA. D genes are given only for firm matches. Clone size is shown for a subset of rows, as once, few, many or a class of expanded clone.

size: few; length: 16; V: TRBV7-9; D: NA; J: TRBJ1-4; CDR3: CASSNEGAPARVELFF; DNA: TGTGCCAGCAGCAATGAAGGGGCACCGGCTAGGGTGGAACTGTTTTTT
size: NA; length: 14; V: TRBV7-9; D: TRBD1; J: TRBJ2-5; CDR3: CASSWDRARETQYF; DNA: TGTGCCAGCAGCTGGGACAGGGCCAGAGAGACCCAGTACTTC
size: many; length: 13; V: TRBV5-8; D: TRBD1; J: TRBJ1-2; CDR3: CASSSTGWYGYTF; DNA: TGTGCCAGCAGCTCGACAGGGTGGTATGGCTACACCTTC
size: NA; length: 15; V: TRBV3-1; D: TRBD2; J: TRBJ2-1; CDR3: CASSQGWGAGIEQFF; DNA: TGTGCCAGCAGCCAAGGGTGGGGAGCGGGGATTGAGCAGTTCTTC
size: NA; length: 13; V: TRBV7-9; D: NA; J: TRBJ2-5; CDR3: CASSFPQRETQYF; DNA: TGTGCCAGCAGCTTCCCCCAAAGAGAGACCCAGTACTTC
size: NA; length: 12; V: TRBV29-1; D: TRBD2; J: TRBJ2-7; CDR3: CSVERETGEQYF; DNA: TGCAGCGTTGAGCGGGAGACGGGCGAGCAGTACTTC
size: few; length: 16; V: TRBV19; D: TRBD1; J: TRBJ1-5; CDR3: CASSRMGDRGNQPQHF; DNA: TGTGCCAGTAGTAGGATGGGGGACAGGGGCAATCAGCCCCAGCATTTT
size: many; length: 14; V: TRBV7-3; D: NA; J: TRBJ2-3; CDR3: CASSSGQITDTQYF; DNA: TGTGCCAGCAGTTCGGGACAAATCACAGATACGCAGTATTTT
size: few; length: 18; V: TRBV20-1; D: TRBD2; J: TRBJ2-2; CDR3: CSARDDSGGPLSTGELFF; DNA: TGCAGTGCTAGAGATGATTCGGGAGGGCCTTTGAGCACCGGGGAGCTGTTTTTT
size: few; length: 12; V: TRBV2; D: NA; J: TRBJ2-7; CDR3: CAIWTEPYEQYF; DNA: TGTGCCATATGGACGGAGCCCTACGAGCAGTACTTC